This record concerns one T cell receptor (beta chain) sequence. This clonotype was seen only a few times. Its antigen specificity is not known. No per-base quality is available; no much larger clone lies one base away. Sequencing instrument: Illumina NovaSeq 6000. TCRalpha and TCRbeta cDNA libraries were built by 5'RACE with constant-segment primers, adding sample barcodes and unique molecular identifiers. RNA was extracted from every sample with Trizol reagent. Amplification of the libraries took two PCR steps, and the second step added a second sample barcode plus Illumina TruSeq adapters. Sequencing of the libraries was done on an Illumina NovaSeq, producing 2 x 150 bp paired-end reads. The paper's data handling went like this. Reads were demultiplexed and collapsed into UMI-guided consensus sequences with migec v1.2.7. Using mixcr v2.1.11, UMI consensuses were aligned to TRA and TRB V and J templates and then assembled into clonotypes. Clonotypes were classified as expanded or contracted when called significant by both edgeR and NoisET, with noise models trained on biological replicates. For edgeR calls, the cutoffs were a false discovery rate-adjusted p below 0.01 and a log2 fold-change threshold of 1. As an exploratory analysis of dynamics, max-normalized trajectories of the 1000 most abundant clonotypes were examined by PCA with hierarchical clustering. Separately sequenced CD4+ and CD8+ repertoires were used to assign a CD4 or CD8 phenotype to each responding clone. TCRdb reworked the public reads: Q25 trimming with fastp, MiXCR clone assembly, productive beta chains retained. Each CDR3 protein gets just one entry, which takes the most common genes and DNA from the rows behind it. These V and J calls are TCRdb output, not the study's own analysis. The sample data list roughly 480,000 distinct CDR3 sequences, and 20% to 30% of these were observed just once. Under 15% of the sample comes from the top ten.

Based on the germline V gene, the CDR1 and CDR2 sequences are SNHLY and FYNNEI. Its CDR3 holds 12 amino acids, cysteine through phenylalanine. The kept DNA is CDR3 alone, 36 bases in frame from the first base. The V end loses 7 bases and the J end loses 6 bases, and a stretch of 9 bases separates them. Ficoll-Paque density gradient centrifugation was the method used to isolate PBMCs. The sample belongs to a study of T-cell memory formation after mild COVID-19 (dated by TCRdb to about 2021). For the study in its entirety: TCR sequence clusters from the two donors were found to be largely donor specific. T-cell clones expanding and contracting after mild COVID-19 in a couple of donors were tracked by longitudinal TCRalpha and TCRbeta repertoire sequencing. Two young, previously healthy adult volunteers, one female and one male, were included in the cohort.

What the work shows at the level of the full study, not this receptor alone: Contracting CD4+ clones were located mainly in the CM and EM memory subsets, whereas CD8+ clones were found to be enriched in EMRA. Whether the second-wave clones peaking on day 37 were SARS-CoV-2 specific was not confirmed. Some responding clones were detected in pre-infection memory, which suggested that pre-existing cross-reactive memory T cells had joined the SARS-CoV-2 response. The study covered only a couple of mild cases, and larger cohorts including severe cases with pre-infection samples were considered necessary. From day 15 to 85, contracting clones showed balanced CD4/CD8 phenotypes, whereas a second wave of clones that expanded from day 15 to 37 leaned towards CD4+.

The rearranged segments are TRBV2 and TRBJ2-2; no D gene call is confident. Material for sequencing was PBMCs or a T cell subset sorted from them (not recorded which). This receptor was obtained from an adult woman who had mild COVID-19 (a few samples of this study predate the infection). The sample titles of this study are shuffled in the database, so cell type and time point are left out; the donor was told from shared clones. The DNA sequence reads TGTGCCAGCAAGTTAAAGGCCGGGGAGCTGTTTTTT. Its protein product is CASKLKAGELFF.